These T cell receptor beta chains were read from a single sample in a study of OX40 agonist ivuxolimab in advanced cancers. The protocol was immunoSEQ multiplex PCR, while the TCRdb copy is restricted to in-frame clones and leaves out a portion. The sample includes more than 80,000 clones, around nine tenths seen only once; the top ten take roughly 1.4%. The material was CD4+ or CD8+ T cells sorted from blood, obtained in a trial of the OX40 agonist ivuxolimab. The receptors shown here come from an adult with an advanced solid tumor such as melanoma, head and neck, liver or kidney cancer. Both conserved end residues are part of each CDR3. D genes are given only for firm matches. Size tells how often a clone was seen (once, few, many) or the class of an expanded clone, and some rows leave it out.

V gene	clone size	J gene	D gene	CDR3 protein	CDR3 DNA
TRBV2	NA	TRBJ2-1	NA	CASSGEGGGYNEQFF	TGTGCCAGCAGTGGAGAGGGGGGGGGATACAATGAGCAGTTCTTC
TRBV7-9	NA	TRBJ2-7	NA	CASSLSQEQYF	TGTGCCAGCAGCTTAAGTCAAGAGCAGTACTTC
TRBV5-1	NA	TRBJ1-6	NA	CASSLDDPNNSPLHF	TGCGCCAGCAGTCTAGATGATCCAAATAATTCACCCCTCCACTTT
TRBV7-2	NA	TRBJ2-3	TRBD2	CASSLTRLAGGQGDTQYF	TGTGCCAGCAGCCTCACCCGACTAGCGGGGGGGCAAGGAGATACGCAGTATTTT
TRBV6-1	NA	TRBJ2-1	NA	CASSDVRGAYEQFF	TGTGCCAGCAGTGACGTACGGGGAGCCTATGAGCAGTTCTTC
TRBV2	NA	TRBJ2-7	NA	CASSEGQISSYEQYF	TGTGCCAGCAGTGAAGGGCAGATCAGCTCCTACGAGCAGTACTTC
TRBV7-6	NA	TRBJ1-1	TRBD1	CASSVNRGGTEAFF	TGTGCCAGCAGCGTAAACAGGGGAGGCACTGAAGCTTTCTTT
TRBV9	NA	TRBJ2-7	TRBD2	CASSLGVAGYEQYF	TGTGCCAGCAGTTTAGGGGTAGCGGGCTACGAGCAGTACTTC
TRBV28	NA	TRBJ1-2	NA	CASANQLTGLYGYTF	TGTGCCAGCGCGAATCAATTAACAGGGCTCTATGGCTACACCTTC
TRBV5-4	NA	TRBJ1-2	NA	CASSFSNTINGYTF	TGTGCCAGCAGCTTTTCTAATACTATAAATGGCTACACCTTC
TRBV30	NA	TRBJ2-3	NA	CASGQYSTDTQYF	TGTGCGTCCGGGCAGTATAGCACAGATACGCAGTATTTT
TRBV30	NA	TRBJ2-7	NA	CAWSVGGFYEQYF	TGTGCCTGGAGTGTAGGGGGGTTCTACGAGCAGTACTTC
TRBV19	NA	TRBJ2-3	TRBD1	CASTATGTGGTDTQYF	TGTGCCAGTACAGCAACCGGGACAGGAGGCACAGATACGCAGTATTTT
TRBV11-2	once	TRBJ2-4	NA	CASSPSGGPKNIQYF	TGTGCCAGCAGCCCATCCGGGGGACCCAAAAACATTCAGTACTTC
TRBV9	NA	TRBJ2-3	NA	CASSVDVANTQYF	TGTGCCAGCAGCGTAGATGTAGCAAATACGCAGTATTTT
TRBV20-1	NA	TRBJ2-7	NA	CSARNLYEQYF	TGCAGTGCTAGAAACCTCTACGAGCAGTACTTC
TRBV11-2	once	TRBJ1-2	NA	CASSLWVGVDYGYTF	TGTGCCAGCAGCTTATGGGTTGGAGTTGACTATGGCTACACCTTC
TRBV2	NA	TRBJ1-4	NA	CASRVAGAANEKLFF	TGTGCCAGCAGAGTGGCTGGGGCTGCCAATGAAAAACTGTTTTTT
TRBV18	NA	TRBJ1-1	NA	CASFRDNTEAFF	TGTGCCAGCTTCCGGGACAACACTGAAGCTTTCTTT
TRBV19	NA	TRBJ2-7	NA	CASSKSGGPYEQYF	TGTGCCAGTAGTAAGTCAGGTGGGCCGTACGAGCAGTACTTC
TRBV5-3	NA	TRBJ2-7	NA	CARSLPYEQYF	TGTGCCAGAAGCTTGCCATACGAGCAGTACTTC
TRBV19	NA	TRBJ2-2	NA	CASSIDLGVNTGELFF	TGTGCCAGTAGTATAGATCTGGGGGTAAACACCGGGGAGCTGTTTTTT
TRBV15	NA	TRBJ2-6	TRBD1	CATRKDRGRFGANVLTF	TGTGCCACCAGGAAGGACAGGGGAAGGTTTGGGGCCAACGTCCTGACTTTC
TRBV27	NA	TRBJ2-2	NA	CASSTAGITGELFF	TGTGCCAGCAGCACAGCAGGGATCACCGGGGAGCTGTTTTTT
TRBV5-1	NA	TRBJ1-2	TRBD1	CASSPNLGQQTPNYGYTF	TGCGCCAGCAGCCCAAATTTGGGACAGCAGACCCCTAACTATGGCTACACCTTC
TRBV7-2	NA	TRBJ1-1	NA	CASSQDSRTEAFF	TGTGCCAGCAGCCAGGACAGTCGGACTGAAGCTTTCTTT
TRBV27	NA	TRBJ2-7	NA	CASSLRPVDSYEQYF	TGTGCCAGCAGTTTACGGCCAGTCGACTCCTACGAGCAGTACTTC